The 7 T cell receptor beta chains listed next were all sequenced from one sample in a study of shared clonotypes between healthy human individuals (dated by TCRdb to the early 2020s). Receptors were amplified or captured by the immunoSEQ multiplex PCR assay. Sourced from immuneACCESS, this table was stored by TCRdb with only in-frame sequences that have V and J called. A share of the clones is absent; for the studies checked, an unresolved V gene accounts for under half, and the remainder has no known explanation. The table for this sample lists millions of clones; 93% of them were counted only once. Approximately 0.4% of the sample lies in the top ten. Sample: naive CD4+ T cells from PBMCs. The sample's cell subset or site label, in plain terms: CD45RA+ positively selected. The receptors here all came from a man between 18 and 29 years old in good health. Some clones in this sample may be carry-over from other donors' samples.

The V call is TRBV10-3, the J call TRBJ2-2; D may match TRBD1 or TRBD2 (6 bases each). The V gene's germline CDR1 is ENHRY and CDR2 SYGVKD. V was clipped by 2 bases and J by 2 bases, with 21 bases between them. This CDR3 spans 19 amino acids. In nucleotides, the CDR3 is TGTGCCATCAGTGAGGGCAGGGGAGTTACTAGCTTTAACACCGGGGAGCTGTTTTTT. It yields the protein CAISEGRGVTSFNTGELFF.

The rearrangement links TRBV28 to TRBJ2-7; 10 bases align to TRBD2. The germline gives CDR1 MDHEN, CDR2 SYDVKM. V lost 5 bases and J lost 2; bases outside the gene matches: 6. This CDR3 has 15 residues. The CDR3 DNA sequence: TGTGCCAGCAGTCCCCGTAGCGGGAGGACCTACGAGCAGTACTTC. Translating it yields CASSPRSGRTYEQYF.

The rearrangement uses TRBV6-6 and TRBJ2-5; 13 bases are a match to TRBD2. In germline, CDR1 is MNHNY, CDR2 SVGAGI (reference sequence). V shed 5 bases and J 4 bases; nucleotides not matched to a gene: 4. This CDR3 region has 15 residues. CDR3: CASSPTSGRAETQYF. The CDR3 region has the DNA TGTGCCAGCAGTCCAACTAGCGGGAGGGCAGAGACCCAGTACTTC.

Written as DNA, the CDR3 is TGTGCCAGTAGAACTAGCCTAATCAGCACAGATACGCAGTATTTT. Its protein is CASRTSLISTDTQYF. V usage is TRBV6-6 and J usage is TRBJ2-3; D possibly corresponds to TRBD2 (6 bases). V lost 9 bases to trimming and J lost 0 bases, with 16 bases between them. Per germline, CDR1 MNHNY and CDR2 SVGAGI (reference sequence). The CDR3 is made up of 15 amino acids.

V gene TRBV5-4 combines with J gene TRBJ2-7; D possibly corresponds to TRBD2 (6 bases). The germline gives CDR1 SGHNT, CDR2 YYREEE (reference sequence). With 1 base removed from V and 6 bases from J, the gap between germline ends came to 11 bases. This CDR3 has 13 residues. The CDR3 region is CASSLRSGSEQYF. CDR3 DNA: TGTGCCAGCAGCTTGCGGTCCGGGAGCGAGCAGTACTTC.

V gene TRBV10-3 combines with J gene TRBJ1-5; TRBD1 is a possible D gene (6 bases). Trimming removed 0 bases from V and 8 bases from J, with 14 bases in between. CDR3 length: 15 residues. Germline V CDR1 and CDR2: ENHRY, SYGVKD. The CDR3 nucleotides read TGTGCCATCAGTGAGTCTCGGGGGGCTGGGGAGCCCCAGCATTTT. Encoded protein: CAISESRGAGEPQHF.

This clone was observed a single time. The chain employs TRBV18 and TRBJ2-1, with a possible D match to TRBD1 (5 bases). The CDR3 loop spans 13 amino acids. Germline loops: CDR1 KGHSH, CDR2 LQKENI. Deletions cut 3 bases from V and 5 bases from J, with 8 bases between. The CDR3 protein is CASSPSGHNEQFF. The CDR3 DNA reads as TGTGCCAGCTCACCGTCAGGGCACAATGAGCAGTTCTTC.